This T cell receptor beta chain was captured in a study of blood T cell repertoires in COVID-19. This clone was recorded only once. Produced via immunoSEQ multiplex PCR; TCRdb's table is partial and in-frame only. The repertoire holds roughly 200,000 clones, with around 90% as singletons. Residents of under 25 US areas, aged about 18 to 100 years, made up the participants. This CDR3 has 14 residues. Germline CDR1 and CDR2: SGHTA and FQGNSA. The V and J ends lost 5 bases and 3 bases, in that order; junction bases with no gene match: 4. The sample was PBMCs or T cells enriched from blood (not recorded which). The rearrangement uses TRBV7-2 and TRBJ2-5; 9 bases line up with TRBD2. The receptor's source is a man under 40 who had recovered from COVID-19. The CDR3 DNA sequence: TGTGCCAGCAGCCCCCGACTAGCGGAAGAGACCCAGTACTTC. As protein: CASSPRLAEETQYF.